This T cell receptor beta chain stems from a study of T cell responses to AZD1222 COVID-19 vaccine. Germline V gene sequence: CDR1 LNHNV, CDR2 YYDKDF (reference sequence). Trimming stripped 1 base from V and 4 bases from J, with 11 bases between. The CDR3 is 15 amino acids. Method: immunoSEQ multiplex PCR; TCRdb's copy keeps in-frame clones and lacks some. The sample gives 140,000 to 150,000 clones, roughly 92% of which show up once; around 1.7% is in the top ten. This receptor was taken from an adult in good health. Sequenced here: peripheral blood, sampled on day 0 of AZD1222 vaccination. This chain links TRBV15 with TRBJ2-1; possible D gene TRBD1, 5 bases. As DNA, the CDR3 is TGTGCCACCAGCAGAGGAAGGGGCAAGTACAATGAGCAGTTCTTC. Its protein product is CATSRGRGKYNEQFF.